These T cell receptor beta chains were read from a single sample in a study of PD-L1 blockade in urothelial cancer. TCRdb's copy holds only in-frame clones and misses some; the assay was immunoSEQ multiplex PCR. The sample lists 85,000 to 90,000 clones, approximately 90% occurring once. The sequencing used PBMCs, collected around atezolizumab (anti-PD-L1) treatment. Every receptor here comes from a man aged 55 to 70 with urothelial cancer. Both conserved end residues are part of each CDR3. Fields, in order: V gene, CDR3 protein.

>TRBV5-1
CASSPGAGEETQYF
>TRBV21-1
CASSKEQTGRENTGELFF
>TRBV10-3
CAISEGQGRSEKLFF
>TRBV5-1
CASTRQGETGELFF
>TRBV2
CASIWEVWANEQFF
>TRBV9
CASSSRLSGNTIYF
>TRBV6-1
CASSEGTGNEKLFF
>TRBV7-2
CASSSGDSYQPQHF
>TRBV5-1
CASSLRPSALLQGSPDTQYF
>TRBV28
CASSTTGAGYAEQYF
>TRBV6-5
CASSYNRGGDTEAFF
>TRBV6-1
CASSAGSALTYGYTF
>TRBV29-1
CSVDGKGMGETQYF
>TRBV6-5
CASRVGSTGNTIYF
>TRBV10-3
CAIRDRGRGEQYF
>TRBV7-9
CASSSGTGGEAFF
>TRBV10-3
CAISAGTGEGETQYF
>TRBV30
CAWSAMGLLNYGYTF
>TRBV5-1
CASSHDRAAYEQYF
>TRBV10-3
CAISDRRGGTLYTGELFF